Listed below are T cell receptor beta chains from one sample, sequenced in a study of T cell changes during pregnancy in multiple sclerosis. Clones were sequenced by immunoSEQ multiplex PCR, and TCRdb holds only the in-frame ones, with some missing. The data contain some 30,000 clones, approximately 90% of them singletons. The sequencing here drew on CD8+ T cells from peripheral blood mononuclear cells, taken after pregnancy. Receptors were obtained from a female donor with multiple sclerosis, enrolled in a pregnancy study. CDR3s include the opening cysteine and the closing phenylalanine or tryptophan. D genes are given only for firm matches. The listing skips clone size in some rows; elsewhere it reads once, few, many or a size class.

d_gene	v_gene	abundance	j_gene	CDR3aa	CDR3nt
.	TRBV6-5	.	TRBJ2-2	CASSQGFADGELFF	TGTGCCAGCAGCCAGGGGTTTGCGGACGGGGAGCTGTTTTTT
TRBD1	TRBV19	.	TRBJ1-5	CASSIGQGAAQPQHF	TGTGCCAGTAGTATTGGACAGGGGGCGGCTCAGCCCCAGCATTTT
TRBD1	TRBV7-8	.	TRBJ2-7	CASSYPRDRAYESYEQYF	TGTGCCAGCAGCTACCCCCGGGACAGGGCTTACGAATCCTACGAGCAGTACTTC
.	TRBV7-9	.	TRBJ2-7	CASSRPGYEQYF	TGTGCCAGCAGCCGCCCGGGCTACGAGCAGTACTTC
.	TRBV14	few	TRBJ1-1	CASSRPDRFTEAFF	TGTGCCAGCAGCCGACCTGACAGATTCACTGAAGCTTTCTTT
TRBD2	TRBV20-1	.	TRBJ2-7	CSASAGGPLYF	TGCAGTGCTAGTGCGGGAGGGCCTTTGTACTTC
TRBD1	TRBV6-1	.	TRBJ1-5	CASREVGTGTKDQPQHF	TGTGCCAGCAGGGAAGTGGGGACAGGGACAAAGGATCAGCCCCAGCATTTT
TRBD2	TRBV4-1	.	TRBJ2-1	CASSLKVAGGEQFF	TGCGCCAGCAGCCTCAAAGTAGCGGGAGGTGAGCAGTTCTTC
TRBD2	TRBV6-6	.	TRBJ2-1	CASSPTGLATRNEQFF	TGTGCCAGCAGTCCGACGGGACTAGCGACTAGAAATGAGCAGTTCTTC
TRBD1	TRBV9	.	TRBJ2-6	CASSEPDRDRGFGANVLTF	TGTGCCAGCAGCGAGCCCGACCGGGACAGGGGATTTGGGGCCAACGTCCTGACTTTC
TRBD2	TRBV27	.	TRBJ2-1	CASSSWTSGTDEQFF	TGTGCCAGCAGTTCCTGGACTAGCGGGACAGATGAGCAGTTCTTC
TRBD2	TRBV7-8	.	TRBJ2-1	CASSLSRRLARHSSYNEQFF	TGTGCCAGCAGCTTAAGTCGCCGACTAGCGAGACATAGCTCCTACAATGAGCAGTTCTTC
.	TRBV6-1	.	TRBJ2-7	CASSEALGVSYEQYF	TGTGCCAGCAGTGAAGCGCTTGGAGTCTCCTACGAGCAGTACTTC
TRBD2	TRBV27	.	TRBJ2-4	CASSLKGGKNIQYF	TGTGCCAGCAGTTTAAAGGGAGGGAAAAACATTCAGTACTTC
.	TRBV28	.	TRBJ1-1	CASSPPRSGSNTEAFF	TGTGCCAGCAGTCCCCCCCGCAGTGGCTCGAACACTGAAGCTTTCTTT
.	TRBV4-1	.	TRBJ1-4	CASSQGKGGEKLFF	TGCGCCAGCAGCCAAGGAAAGGGAGGTGAAAAACTGTTTTTT
TRBD1	TRBV6-1	.	TRBJ1-1	CASSVTGLSTEAFF	TGTGCCAGCAGCGTGACAGGGTTGTCCACTGAAGCTTTCTTT
TRBD1	TRBV5-1	.	TRBJ1-2	CASSPGTGKGYTF	TGCGCCAGCAGTCCGGGGACAGGGAAAGGCTACACCTTC
TRBD1	TRBV9	.	TRBJ2-5	CASSHAGQEETQYF	TGTGCCAGCAGCCATGCGGGACAGGAAGAGACCCAGTACTTC
.	TRBV5-1	.	TRBJ2-2	CASSLRENTGELFF	TGCGCCAGCAGCTTACGAGAAAACACCGGGGAGCTGTTTTTT
.	TRBV29-1	.	TRBJ2-1	CSVEGLGSEQFF	TGCAGCGTTGAGGGCCTAGGGAGTGAGCAGTTCTTC
.	TRBV13	.	TRBJ1-2	CASSPGGGRVLNYGYTF	TGTGCCAGCAGCCCCGGCGGGGGGAGAGTTCTTAACTATGGCTACACCTTC
.	TRBV15	once	TRBJ2-1	CATSNLVTYNEQFF	TGTGCCACCAGCAACCTAGTAACATACAATGAGCAGTTCTTC
.	TRBV4-2	once	TRBJ2-1	CASSQDLTGYNEQFF	TGTGCCAGCAGCCAAGATCTCACTGGCTACAATGAGCAGTTCTTC
.	TRBV19	.	TRBJ2-7	CASSISADWEQYF	TGTGCCAGTAGTATAAGCGCTGACTGGGAGCAGTACTTC
TRBD2	TRBV19	.	TRBJ2-5	CASSRRLAEQETQYF	TGTGCCAGTAGTAGAAGACTAGCGGAGCAAGAGACCCAGTACTTC
.	TRBV5-5	.	TRBJ2-1	CASSLRDLRYNEQFF	TGTGCCAGCAGCTTGCGGGACTTGCGATACAATGAGCAGTTCTTC
TRBD2	TRBV4-3	.	TRBJ2-7	CASSQAGVSYEQYF	TGCGCCAGCAGCCAGGCGGGGGTCTCCTACGAGCAGTACTTC
TRBD2	TRBV27	.	TRBJ2-1	CASSFLPGTSAYNEQFF	TGTGCCAGCAGTTTCTTACCCGGGACTAGCGCATACAATGAGCAGTTCTTC
TRBD1	TRBV10-2	.	TRBJ2-1	CASSWDRANNEQFF	TGCGCCAGCAGTTGGGACAGGGCTAACAATGAGCAGTTCTTC
.	TRBV11-2	medium-sized	TRBJ2-1	CASSLAGFSYNEQFF	TGTGCCAGCAGCTTAGCAGGGTTTTCCTACAATGAGCAGTTCTTC
.	TRBV5-4	.	TRBJ2-7	CASSQDLERAEQYF	TGCGCCAGCAGCCAAGATCTAGAGCGCGCCGAGCAGTACTTC
.	TRBV19	.	TRBJ1-1	CASSRGNTEAFF	TGTGCCAGTAGCAGGGGGAACACTGAAGCTTTCTTT
TRBD2	TRBV4-1	.	TRBJ2-7	CASSPLAGGSYEQYF	TGCGCCAGCAGCCCCTTAGCGGGAGGGTCCTACGAGCAGTACTTC
.	TRBV4-3	.	TRBJ2-6	CASSRDISSGANVLTF	TGCGCCAGCAGCCGGGACATTAGCTCTGGGGCCAACGTCCTGACTTTC
TRBD2	TRBV18	.	TRBJ2-1	CASSPSGTSGAYNEQFF	TGTGCCAGCTCACCCTCCGGGACTAGCGGAGCCTACAATGAGCAGTTCTTC
.	TRBV6-5	.	TRBJ2-7	CASSYYLGYEQYF	TGTGCCAGCAGTTACTACCTCGGGTACGAGCAGTACTTC
TRBD1	TRBV19	.	TRBJ2-4	CASSPMTGGNIQYF	TGTGCCAGTAGTCCCATGACAGGGGGGAACATTCAGTACTTC
TRBD1	TRBV27	.	TRBJ2-5	CASSLGQSLEETQYF	TGTGCCAGCAGTCTGGGACAGAGTTTGGAAGAGACCCAGTACTTC
TRBD1	TRBV4-2	few	TRBJ1-6	CASSQEGTGNSPLHF	TGTGCCAGCAGCCAAGAGGGGACAGGGAATTCACCCCTCCACTTT
.	TRBV4-1	.	TRBJ2-7	CASSQTGYEQYF	TGCGCCAGCAGCCAAACGGGCTACGAGCAGTACTTC
.	TRBV4-3	.	TRBJ2-7	CASSQVREIGYEQYF	TGCGCCAGCAGCCAAGTACGGGAGATCGGCTACGAGCAGTACTTC
.	TRBV6-1	.	TRBJ2-2	CASSDGAGLLELFF	TGTGCCAGCAGTGACGGCGCCGGACTCCTGGAGCTGTTTTTT
TRBD1	TRBV7-9	.	TRBJ1-5	CASSQGQGIQPQHF	TGTGCCAGCAGTCAAGGACAGGGTATCCAGCCCCAGCATTTT
TRBD1	TRBV5-6	.	TRBJ2-1	CASSLVQGASSLDEQFF	TGTGCCAGCAGCTTGGTTCAGGGGGCGTCTTCCCTCGATGAGCAGTTCTTC
TRBD2	TRBV29-1	.	TRBJ2-1	CSVEGTSGRGANEQFF	TGCAGCGTGGAGGGGACTAGCGGGCGGGGGGCCAATGAGCAGTTCTTC
TRBD1	TRBV10-1	many	TRBJ2-7	CASLQRTGGSAGEQYF	TGCGCCAGCCTGCAACGGACAGGGGGCAGTGCGGGGGAGCAGTACTTC
TRBD2	TRBV7-3	.	TRBJ2-1	CASSLGLAGGRDEQFF	TGTGCCAGCAGCTTGGGACTAGCGGGAGGGCGGGATGAGCAGTTCTTC